The 5 T cell receptor beta chains below come from one sample, sequenced in a study of T cell responses to AZD1222 COVID-19 vaccine. Generated by immunoSEQ multiplex PCR, the TCRdb table keeps only in-frame clones and is missing some. The sample yields some 81,000 clones, about 89% seen once. The sequenced sample was peripheral blood, obtained 28 days after the second AZD1222 dose. The receptor set was obtained from an adult who received the AZD1222 COVID-19 vaccine.

The J gene is TRBJ2-4, the V gene TRBV11-2; D unresolved. CDR1 is SGHAT and CDR2 is FQNNGV in the germline V gene. V lost 3 bases and J 2 bases, leaving 14 bases between the germline ends. This CDR3 spans 16 amino acids. CDR3 amino acids: CASSFLLGISKNIQYF. The CDR3 nucleotides are TGTGCCAGCAGCTTCCTGTTGGGGATCTCCAAAAACATTCAGTACTTC. Together with reference TRBV11-2 and TRBJ2-4, the CDR3 gives the full variable domain: EAGVAQSPRYKIIEKRQSVAFWCNPISGHATLYWYQQILGQGPKLLIQFQNNGVVDDSQLPKDRFSAERLKGVDSTLKIQPAKLEDSAVYLCASSFLLGISKNIQYFGAGTRLSVL.

The gene calls are TRBV5-6 and TRBJ2-1; D gene ambiguous. This CDR3 comprises 12 residues. Trimming left V 4 bases short and J 5 bases short, with 7 bases between. CDR1 and CDR2 from the germline V gene are SGHDT and YYEEEE. CDR3 DNA sequence: TGTGCCAGCAGCCTGATAGACAATGAGCAGTTCTTC. Its translation is CASSLIDNEQFF.

V usage is TRBV5-1 and J usage is TRBJ1-2, with a weak D call TRBD1 (5 bases). The CDR3 extends over 13 amino acids. V lost 4 bases to trimming and J lost 5 bases, with 12 bases between them. Germline assignment: CDR1 SGHRS and CDR2 YFSETQ. The CDR3 DNA sequence: TGCGCCAGCAGCCTGGGACTGGCGTATGGCTACACCTTC. It is translated as CASSLGLAYGYTF.

This clone occurred once. The chain couples TRBV6-1 to TRBJ2-7; D gene uncertain. The CDR3 is made up of 15 amino acids. The V end lost 0 bases, the J end lost 3 bases, and 12 bases lay between the germline ends. The germline V gene has CDR1 MNHNS and CDR2 SASEGT. This CDR3 is CASSEAAANLYEQYF. DNA for the CDR3: TGTGCCAGCAGTGAAGCGGCAGCGAATCTCTACGAGCAGTACTTC.

The rearrangement links TRBV19 to TRBJ1-2; D possibly corresponds to TRBD1 (5 bases). The length of the CDR3 is 17 residues. Trimming cost V 4 bases and J 0 bases, with 18 bases left between them. Germline V lookup: CDR1 LNHDA, CDR2 SQIVND (reference sequence). Written as DNA, the CDR3 is TGTGCCAGTAGTACCTCGACAGCCAGTTTTCCTAACTATGGCTACACCTTC. Protein: CASSTSTASFPNYGYTF. Full variable domain (rest looked up from reference TRBV19 and TRBJ1-2): DGGITQSPKYLFRKEGQNVTLSCEQNLNHDAMYWYRQDPGQGLRLIYYSQIVNDFQKGDIAEGYSVSREKKESFPLTVTSAQKNPTAFYLCASSTSTASFPNYGYTFGSGTRLTVV.